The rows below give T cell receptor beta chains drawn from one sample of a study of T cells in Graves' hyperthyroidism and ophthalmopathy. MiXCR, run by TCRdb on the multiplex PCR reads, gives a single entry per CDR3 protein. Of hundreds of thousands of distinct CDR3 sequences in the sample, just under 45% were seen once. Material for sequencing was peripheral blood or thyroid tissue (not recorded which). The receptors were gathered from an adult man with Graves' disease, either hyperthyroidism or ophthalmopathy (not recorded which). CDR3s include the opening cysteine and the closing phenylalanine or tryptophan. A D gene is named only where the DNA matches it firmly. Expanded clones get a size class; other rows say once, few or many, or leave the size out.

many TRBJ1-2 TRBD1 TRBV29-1 CSPEDRADGYTF TGCAGCCCCGAAGACAGGGCTGATGGCTACACCTTC
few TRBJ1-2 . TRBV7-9 CASSLRWGDGYTF TGTGCCAGCAGCCTCCGCTGGGGCGATGGCTACACCTTC
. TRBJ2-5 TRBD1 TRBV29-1 CSVRRQGQETQYF TGCAGCGTGAGGCGACAGGGCCAAGAGACCCAGTACTTC
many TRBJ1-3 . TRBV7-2 CASSLLALGDTSGNTIYF TGTGCCAGCAGCTTACTCGCGTTAGGGGACACCTCTGGAAACACCATATATTTT
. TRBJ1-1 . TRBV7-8 CASPSLGQNTEAFF TGTGCCAGCCCAAGCCTTGGACAGAACACTGAAGCTTTCTTT
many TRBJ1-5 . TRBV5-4 CASSLENNQPQHF TGTGCCAGCAGCTTGGAGAACAATCAGCCCCAGCATTTT
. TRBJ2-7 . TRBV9 CASSYDSLDSYEQYF TGTGCCAGCAGTTACGACAGCCTGGACTCCTACGAGCAGTACTTC
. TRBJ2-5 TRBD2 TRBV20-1 CSAIRLAGGPGETQYF TGCAGTGCTATTCGGCTAGCGGGAGGGCCGGGGGAGACCCAGTACTTC
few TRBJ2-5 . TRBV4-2 CASSQARAIGAETQYF TGTGCCAGCAGCCAAGCCCGGGCCATTGGGGCGGAGACCCAGTACTTC
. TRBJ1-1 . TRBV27 CATLLGKEAFF TGTGCCACCCTATTGGGGAAAGAGGCTTTCTTT
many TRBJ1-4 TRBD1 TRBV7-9 CASTLDRAEKLFF TGTGCCAGCACCTTGGACAGGGCTGAAAAACTGTTTTTT
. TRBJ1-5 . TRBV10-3 CASSAGIGSQPQHF TGTGCCAGCAGTGCAGGGATTGGTAGTCAGCCCCAGCATTTT
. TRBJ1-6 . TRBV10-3 CAISGLDPRHF TGTGCCATCAGTGGTTTAGACCCCCGCCACTTT
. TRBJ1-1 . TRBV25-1 CASSEYNTGLNTEAFF TGTGCCAGCAGTGAATATAATACAGGGTTGAACACTGAAGCTTTCTTT
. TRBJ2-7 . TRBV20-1 CSAPGSGEQYF TGCAGTGCTCCCGGGAGTGGCGAGCAGTACTTC
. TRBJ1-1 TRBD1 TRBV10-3 CAVSRTGETEAFF TGTGCCGTCAGTCGGACAGGGGAAACTGAAGCTTTCTTT
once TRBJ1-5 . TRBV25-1 CASSEPGQASDQPQHF TGTGCCAGCAGTGAACCCGGGCAGGCCTCAGATCAGCCCCAGCATTTT
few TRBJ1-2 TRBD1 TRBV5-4 CAISYSTGVSYGYTF TGTGCCATCAGTTACTCGACAGGGGTTTCCTATGGCTACACCTTC
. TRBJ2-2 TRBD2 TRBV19 CAARLAGEPGELFF TGTGCCGCCCGGTTAGCGGGAGAGCCCGGGGAGCTGTTTTTT
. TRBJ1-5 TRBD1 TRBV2 CASTPGRGSGQPQHF TGTGCCAGCACACCGGGCAGGGGGTCGGGTCAGCCCCAGCATTTT
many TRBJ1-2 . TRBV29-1 CSVDWQNYGYTF TGCAGCGTTGACTGGCAGAACTATGGCTACACCTTC
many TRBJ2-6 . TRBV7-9 CASSPPRSGANVLTF TGTGCCAGCAGCCCGCCACGCTCTGGGGCCAACGTCCTGACTTTC
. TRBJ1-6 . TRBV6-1 CASSDFLSEGLSSPLHF TGTGCCAGCAGTGATTTTCTATCGGAGGGTTTATCCTCACCCCTCCACTTT